This T cell receptor (beta chain) was captured in a study of blood T cells in healthy people across ages (dated by TCRdb to 2014 to 2015). Regarding the research as a whole: In model experiments, template switching captured about one uniquely barcoded TCR beta cDNA molecule for every two T cells. To track age-related changes in TCR beta repertoire diversity, the study relied on deep sequencing normalized with unique cDNA molecular identifiers. Two additional independent replicas of 1 million unique cDNA reads from the same blood draw were analyzed for two donors (one aged 18 to 30 and one aged 80 or older). The donors were split into four age groups: young (average around 17 years), middle-aged (about 40), aged (approximately 59) and long-lived (over 75). To avoid experimental bias, donors of different ages were spread randomly across the sequencing lanes. What the study reported, not specific to this receptor: Since profiling was done on bulk unsorted PBMCs, naive and antigen-experienced compartments could not be conclusively compared. Because the CMV infection status of the donors was unknown, age-related changes in expanded clonotypes may potentially have been confounded. Observed TCR beta diversity per million T cells fell roughly linearly with age, and a significant reduction was already apparent by age around 36. Compared with the aged group, more naive CD4+ T cells, fewer expanded clones and increased TCR diversity were shown by the long-lived group, suggesting age selection. A strong correlation was found between observed TCR beta diversity and the percentage of naive T cells measured by flow cytometry. Estimates of total diversity based on one million sequenced T cells were considered lower bounds and underestimates.

As to this clonotype: What this receptor recognizes is not known. The input lacks base qualities; no much larger clone sits a single base away.

Between the V and J ends, shortened by 0 bases and 5 bases respectively, the junction contains 11 bases. As encoded in the germline V gene, CDR1 is SGHRS while CDR2 is YFSETQ. The CDR3 spans 14 residues, from the cysteine through the phenylalanine. The entry retains the CDR3 DNA only, 42 bases that are in frame from base 1. Library preparation employed 5' RACE. Sequencing took place on an Illumina HiSeq 2500. A second roughly 7 to 11 cycle PCR used a sample-barcoded 5' primer and a J-beta primer mix. A unique molecular identifier was introduced onto each TCR beta cDNA molecule by a template-switch 5' adaptor carrying 12 random nucleotides. Each sample yielded at least 3 million CDR3-containing paired-end reads. All of the RNA was converted into first-strand cDNA using the Mint cDNA synthesis kit, with a TRBC-specific oligonucleotide serving as the primer. All cDNA was treated with uracil-DNA glycosylase and then went through a first 18-cycle PCR with the universal primers M1SS and BC2_uni_R. The original methods were these. Each sample was normalized by randomly selecting 1 million high-quality reads, each carrying a distinct molecular identifier. Reads with shared molecular identifiers were discarded instead of being binned into consensus sequences. MiTCR, with a Q25 quality threshold and the strictest error-elimination algorithm, was used for CDR3 identification, clonotype clustering and error correction. A nonparametric unseen species model using Euler transformation provided a lower-bound estimate of total TCR beta diversity. TCRdb cleaned the public reads at Q25 with fastp, built clones with MiXCR and kept in-frame beta chains. Under each unique CDR3 protein, matching rows form one entry showing the most common genes and DNA. The V and J calls were not made by the authors but by TCRdb's processing. The sample table contains about 1 million distinct CDR3 sequences; only one count was recorded for under 45% of them. 18% of the sample rests with the top ten.

The roughly 39 donors, aged roughly 6 to 95 years, were systemically healthy Caucasian individuals from Russia. Each donor gave about 9.8 milliliters of peripheral blood, drawn into EDTA-treated Vacutainer tubes. Ficoll-Paque density-gradient centrifugation was used to isolate PBMCs, with at least 6.5 million obtained per sample. Total RNA was extracted from PBMCs with Trizol reagent, with at least 6 micrograms obtained per sample. Naive CD45RAhigh/CD27high T cell percentages were measured by flow cytometry on a PBMC aliquot from every donor. The receptor was isolated from a woman in her sixties or seventies in good health. The rearrangement joined TRBV5-1 to TRBJ2-5, with the D segment possibly TRBD1 or TRBD2, each aligning over 6 bases. The sequencing sample was made of blood. The DNA is TGCGCCAGCAGCTTGGAGGGGGGTTTGGAGACCCAGTACTTC. Its amino acids are CASSLEGGLETQYF. When the CDR3 is completed using the reference TRBV5-1 and TRBJ2-5 genes on either side, the full variable domain is KAGVTQTPRYLIKTRGQQVTLSCSPISGHRSVSWYQQTPGQGLQFLFEYFSETQRNKGNFPGRFSGRQFSNSRSEMNVSTLELGDSALYLCASSLEGGLETQYFGPGTRLLVL.